This T cell receptor (beta chain) was identified during a study of CD8 T cells in ankylosing spondylitis. General study points: Within peripheral blood, clones linked to disease were CD8+ and relatively rare. Characteristic, it appeared, of ankylosing spondylitis blood was a TCR beta motif of roughly eight highly homologous variants. Disease-linked clones reportedly concentrated significantly in matched ankylosing spondylitis synovial fluid.

Each TCR beta library was made by quantitative 5'-RACE that incorporated molecular barcodes. TCRdb independently ran MiXCR on the 5' RACE reads; one entry per CDR3 protein. The sample has approximately 500,000 distinct CDR3 sequences, 10% to 15% seen once. This clonotype was seen repeatedly, ten times or more. Antigen unknown. Per germline, CDR1 SGDLS and CDR2 YYNGEE. The CDR3 loop spans 14 amino acids. Trimming stripped 4 bases from V and 8 bases from J, with 16 bases between. The sequencing sample was made of blood, either unsorted or a sorted T cell fraction (not recorded which). The rearrangement joins TRBV9 to TRBJ2-4, with a tentative D call TRBD1 (5 bases). This clonotype originated in a male donor with ankylosing spondylitis. The CDR3 DNA reads TGTGCCAGCAGCTCCTCCGGAAGGGGTGACATTCAGTACTTC. It translates to CASSSSGRGDIQYF.